Sequencing of this TCR beta chain was carried out in a study of blood T cell repertoires in COVID-19. This clone was seen at least ten times. Trimming shortened V by 1 base and J by 3 bases, and 13 bases separated the two germline ends. Germline CDR1 is SGHAT and CDR2 is FQNNGV. The CDR3 has 15 amino acids. The table came from immunoSEQ multiplex PCR; TCRdb's copy has only in-frame clones and leaves some out. The table includes a few hundred thousand clones, 80% to 90% detected once. Participant-reported clinical history was the basis for cohort assignment. Sample: PBMCs or T cells enriched from blood (not recorded which). This chain uses TRBV11-2 with TRBJ2-7, with a tentative D call TRBD2 (6 bases). The receptor was derived from a man aged 35-49 years who had recovered from COVID-19. CDR3 protein: CASSLGGDGVYEQYF. The DNA of the CDR3 is TGTGCCAGCAGCTTAGGGGGGGACGGCGTCTACGAGCAGTACTTC.